Below are 23 T cell receptor beta chains sequenced from a single sample in a study of cytomegalovirus exposure and HLA in healthy donors. The PCR ran on 60 Vbeta and 13 Jbeta primers. Clones were read by immunoSEQ multiplex PCR, and TCRdb kept only the in-frame ones, dropping some. The sample shows fewer than 200,000 clones, 85% of them seen only once. Sequenced sample: PBMCs. These receptors were obtained from a man aged 18 to 29 in good health and CMV-seropositive.

This clone appeared once. CDR3 protein: CASSGAGDRGEQFF. As DNA, the CDR3 is TGTGCCAGCAGCGGGGCGGGGGACCGCGGTGAGCAGTTCTTC. The chain uses TRBV5-6 and TRBJ2-1; 7 bases map to TRBD2. Germline CDR1 reads SGHDT; CDR2 reads YYEEEE. After removal of 4 bases from V and 9 bases from J, the junction contained 10 bases not matched to a gene. This CDR3 has 14 amino acids.

V gene TRBV7-6 combines with J gene TRBJ2-5; TRBD1 is a possible D gene (6 bases). Germline assignment: CDR1 SGHVS and CDR2 FNYEAQ. Trimming left V 4 bases short and J 6 bases short, with 9 bases between. The CDR3 spans 12 residues. CDR3 region: CASSSQGKTQYF. The CDR3 nucleotides are TGTGCCAGCAGCTCACAGGGAAAGACCCAGTACTTC.

This chain connects TRBV7-8 to TRBJ1-3; TRBD1 matches at 9 bases. CDR1 is SGHVS, CDR2 FQNEAQ, per germline. Losses at the gene ends were 5 bases for V and 4 bases for J; bases not matched to a gene: 3. This CDR3 is 14 amino acids long. CDR3 coding DNA: TGTGCCAGCAGCCGGACAGGGGCCGGAAACACCATATATTTT. Protein product: CASSRTGAGNTIYF.

The gene calls are TRBV6-1 and TRBJ1-1; 9 positions agree with TRBD1. This CDR3 spans 15 amino acids. In germline, CDR1 is MNHNS, CDR2 SASEGT. J gave up 2 bases and V 3 bases, and 4 bases lay outside the gene matches. This CDR3 is CASSERQGVNTEAFF. The CDR3 DNA reads TGTGCCAGCAGTGAGCGACAGGGGGTTAACACTGAAGCTTTCTTT.

This rearrangement joins TRBV6-5 to TRBJ2-3; 10 bases are shared with TRBD1. CDR1 and CDR2 from the germline V gene are MNHEY and SVGAGI. After removal of 6 bases from V and 5 bases from J, the junction contained 8 bases not matched to a gene. CDR3 length equals 15 residues. The CDR3 loop reads CASRDRGREGDTQYF. DNA for the CDR3: TGTGCCAGCAGAGACAGGGGGCGTGAGGGAGATACGCAGTATTTT.

V is TRBV5-1 and J is TRBJ1-1, with 7 bases aligning to TRBD1. CDR3 length: 15 residues. Germline values: CDR1 SGHRS, CDR2 YFSETQ. Losses at the gene ends were 1 base for V and 7 bases for J; bases not matched to a gene: 10. For the CDR3, the DNA is TGCGCCAGCAGCTTGTGGATGACAGGGTCCGTTGAAGCTTTCTTT. It codes for CASSLWMTGSVEAFF.

This clone has only a few counts. The V call is TRBV19, the J call TRBJ1-4, with 8 bases lining up with TRBD1. J was trimmed by 6 bases and V by 6 bases; bases with no gene match: 6. The CDR3 runs 14 residues. Germline CDR1 reads LNHDA; CDR2 reads SQIVND (reference sequence). The CDR3 protein is CASSPGQGYEKLFF. CDR3 bases: TGTGCCAGTAGCCCTGGACAGGGATATGAAAAACTGTTTTTT.

This rearrangement joins TRBV5-1 to TRBJ2-7; 7 bases are a match to TRBD1. CDR3 length equals 15 residues. CDR1 and CDR2 (germline): SGHRS, YFSETQ. The V segment lost 0 bases and the J segment 7 bases; nucleotides outside the gene matches: 10. The CDR3 protein is CASSLESPGGREQYF. Written as DNA, the CDR3 is TGCGCCAGCAGCTTGGAGTCGCCAGGGGGACGTGAGCAGTACTTC.

J is TRBJ2-3 and V is TRBV9; TRBD2 matches 7 bases. The germline gives CDR1 SGDLS, CDR2 YYNGEE. The CDR3 totals 12 residues. V was clipped by 3 bases and J by 6 bases; unmatched bases: 1. CDR3 sequence reads: CASSAGGDTQYF. The CDR3 DNA follows: TGTGCCAGCAGCGCCGGGGGGGATACGCAGTATTTT. The variable domain in full, completed from reference TRBV9 and TRBJ2-3, reads DSGVTQTPKHLITATGQRVTLRCSPRSGDLSVYWYQQSLDQGLQFLIQYYNGEERAKGNILERFSAQQFPDLHSELNLSSLELGDSALYFCASSAGGDTQYFGPGTRLTVL.

The chain has TRBV7-2 and TRBJ2-3; D ambiguous. Germline CDR1 is SGHTA and CDR2 is FQGNSA. The CDR3 extends over 16 amino acids. Trimming cost V 5 bases and J 1 base, with 16 bases left between them. DNA of the CDR3: TGTGCCAGCAGCCTATGGGCCGCCGAAGGCACAGATACGCAGTATTTT. Translating it yields CASSLWAAEGTDTQYF.

The V gene is TRBV7-8, the J gene TRBJ2-2; TRBD1 is a possible D gene (6 bases). V was shortened by 5 bases and J by 7 bases, with 8 bases between the two germline ends. Germline values: CDR1 SGHVS, CDR2 FQNEAQ. CDR3 length: 12 residues. In nucleotides, the CDR3 is TGTGCCAGCAGCCCGGACAGCGGGGAGCTGTTTTTT. Its translation is CASSPDSGELFF.

The chain uses TRBV4-1 and TRBJ1-1; unclear D gene. Germline V gives CDR1 MGHRA, CDR2 YSYEKL. The CDR3 spans 14 residues. V lost 3 bases and J 4 bases, leaving 12 bases between the germline ends. CDR3 coding DNA: TGCGCCAGCAGCCATCCCCCTTCGGGCACTGAAGCTTTCTTT. Amino acids: CASSHPPSGTEAFF.

The chain carries TRBV27 and TRBJ2-2; 8 positions match TRBD2. Germline V CDR1 and CDR2: MNHEY, SMNVEV (reference sequence). Germline trimming cut 8 bases from V and 6 bases from J; bases unmatched to any gene: 11. The CDR3 sequence is 15 residues long. CDR3 sequence reads: CASFGRGVSAGELFF. The DNA of the CDR3 is TGTGCCAGCTTTGGGCGGGGGGTGAGCGCCGGGGAGCTGTTTTTT.

The chain carries TRBV7-9 and TRBJ2-7, with 8 bases matching TRBD1. There are 14 residues in the CDR3. Per germline, CDR1 SEHNR and CDR2 FQNEAQ (reference sequence). V lost 11 bases and J lost 2; bases outside the gene matches: 11. CDR3: CAGSGGQGAYEQYF. In nucleotides, the CDR3 is TGTGCCGGGTCGGGTGGACAGGGCGCCTACGAGCAGTACTTC. Together with reference TRBV7-9 and TRBJ2-7, the CDR3 gives the full variable domain: DTGVSQNPRHKITKRGQNVTFRCDPISEHNRLYWYRQTLGQGPEFLTYFQNEAQLEKSRLLSDRFSAERPKGSFSTLEIQRTEQGDSAMYLCAGSGGQGAYEQYFGPGTRLTVT.

The rearrangement joins TRBV6-4 to TRBJ2-3, with D possibly matching TRBD2 (7 bases). The germline gives CDR1 MRHNA, CDR2 SNTAGT. V was cut by 0 bases and J by 5 bases, with 12 bases left in between. The length of the CDR3 is 15 residues. The chain's CDR3 is CASSDSAGAVDTQYF. The CDR3, as DNA: TGTGCCAGCAGTGACTCTGCGGGGGCAGTAGATACGCAGTATTTT.

The chain joins TRBV5-4 to TRBJ2-5; a weak D match, TRBD2 (5 bases). Per germline, CDR1 SGHNT and CDR2 YYREEE (reference sequence). V was cut by 0 bases and J by 5 bases, with 11 bases left in between. This CDR3 has 14 residues. In DNA, the CDR3 is TGTGCCAGCAGCTTGGCCGGGGTAATCGAGACCCAGTACTTC. This translates into CASSLAGVIETQYF. Using reference TRBV5-4 and TRBJ2-5 for the parts outside the CDR3, the full variable domain is ETGVTQSPTHLIKTRGQQVTLRCSSQSGHNTVSWYQQALGQGPQFIFQYYREEENGRGNFPPRFSGLQFPNYSSELNVNALELDDSALYLCASSLAGVIETQYFGPGTRLLVL.

The rearrangement joins TRBV19 to TRBJ1-6; D might be TRBD1 (6 bases). Germline V gives CDR1 LNHDA, CDR2 SQIVND (reference sequence). The V end was cut by 5 bases, the J end by 9 bases, with 14 bases between. CDR3 length: 14 amino acids. The CDR3 region has the DNA TGTGCCAGTAGTTCGGATCAGGGGATTTCACCCCTCCACTTT. Translation: CASSSDQGISPLHF.

The chain uses TRBV4-3 and TRBJ2-7, with D maybe TRBD1 (5 bases). The germline gives CDR1 LGHNA, CDR2 YSLEER. The CDR3 consists of 15 residues. V was clipped by 0 bases and J by 3 bases, with 12 bases between them. The CDR3 is CASSQDWIRGYEQYF. The CDR3 bases are TGCGCCAGCAGCCAAGATTGGATTAGGGGCTACGAGCAGTACTTC.

In nucleotides, the CDR3 is TGTGCCAGCAGCCCGTTAACAGGGGATACTAACTATGGCTACACCTTC. Its protein product is CASSPLTGDTNYGYTF. This chain links TRBV11-3 with TRBJ1-2; 7 bases fit TRBD1. Trimming cost V 5 bases and J 0 bases; bases outside gene matches: 9. Germline CDR1 is SGHNT and CDR2 is YENEEA. This CDR3 region has 16 residues. Based on the CDR3 plus reference TRBV11-3 and TRBJ1-2, the full variable domain is EAGVVQSPRYKIIEKKQPVAFWCNPISGHNTLYWYLQNLGQGPELLIRYENEEAVDDSQLPKDRFSAERLKGVDSTLKIQPAELGDSAVYLCASSPLTGDTNYGYTFGSGTRLTVV.

This chain links TRBV6-6 with TRBJ2-5, with TRBD2 as a possible D gene (7 bases). Germline V lookup: CDR1 MNHNY, CDR2 SVGAGI (reference sequence). Trimming took 7 bases from V and 5 from J, leaving 17 bases between them. CDR3 length equals 14 residues. The CDR3 loop is CASTSGGLSETQYF. Here the CDR3 DNA reads TGTGCCAGCACCTCCGGGGGGCTGAGTGAGACCCAGTACTTC.

The genes are TRBV5-5 and TRBJ2-1, with 9 bases aligning to TRBD1. V lost 0 bases, J lost 4 bases, and 2 bases stayed unmatched. Germline CDR1 and CDR2: SGHKS and YYEKEE (reference sequence). The CDR3 totals 15 residues. CDR3 bases: TGTGCCAGCAGCTTGGGGACAGGGGATTACAATGAGCAGTTCTTC. This encodes CASSLGTGDYNEQFF.

V and J are TRBV5-4 and TRBJ1-2; no clear D. There are 14 residues in the CDR3. V lost 0 bases to trimming and J lost 2 bases, with 8 bases between them. Germline CDR1 is SGHNT and CDR2 is YYREEE (reference sequence). In DNA, the CDR3 is TGTGCCAGCAGCTTGGCTCGAGGGAACTATGGCTACACCTTC. Translation: CASSLARGNYGYTF. The variable domain in full, with the rest retrieved from reference TRBV5-4 and TRBJ1-2, is ETGVTQSPTHLIKTRGQQVTLRCSSQSGHNTVSWYQQALGQGPQFIFQYYREEENGRGNFPPRFSGLQFPNYSSELNVNALELDDSALYLCASSLARGNYGYTFGSGTRLTVV.

J is TRBJ2-7 and V is TRBV10-3; D unresolved. This CDR3 contains 14 residues. Germline lookup yields CDR1 ENHRY and CDR2 SYGVKD. The germline V and J ends were trimmed by 0 bases and 2 bases, with 8 bases remaining between them. CDR3 sequence reads: CAISESRQTYEQYF. The CDR3 coding sequence is TGTGCCATCAGTGAGTCGCGGCAAACCTACGAGCAGTACTTC.